The 15 T cell receptor beta chains in this list originate from one sample, sequenced in a study of T-cell memory formation after mild COVID-19. Via MiXCR, TCRdb re-called the 5' RACE reads, giving one row per CDR3 protein. The sample lists 390,000 or so distinct CDR3 sequences, roughly 15% seen once, with roughly 21% in the top ten. The material sequenced was PBMCs or a T cell subset sorted from them (not recorded which). The receptors were gathered from a man between 18 and 29 years old who had mild COVID-19 (a few samples of this study predate the infection). Cell type and time point are not known.

CDR3 in amino acids: CASRSEETQYF. The DNA for the CDR3 is TGTGCCAGCAGGTCCGAAGAGACCCAGTACTTC. The chain recombines TRBV12-3 or TRBV12-4 with TRBJ2-5; D gene unclear. The V and J ends lost 6 bases and 3 bases respectively, with 5 bases between them. This CDR3 has 11 amino acids.

In this sample, this clonotype turned up many times. This sequence joins TRBV11-2 and TRBJ2-3, with TRBD1 matching 11 bases. Looked up from germline, CDR1 is SGHAT and CDR2 is FQNNGV. This CDR3 region has 18 residues. V was clipped by 2 bases and J by 4 bases; unmatched bases: 11. The chain's CDR3 is CASSLYPPGTGGSDTQYF. The CDR3 DNA reads TGTGCCAGCAGCTTATATCCGCCCGGGACAGGGGGTTCAGATACGCAGTATTTT.

This clonotype appeared a few times. The V and J genes are TRBV27 and TRBJ1-1, with D maybe TRBD1 (6 bases). V shed 4 bases and J shed 1 base, with 10 bases lying between them. Germline-derived CDR1 and CDR2 are MNHEY and SMNVEV (reference sequence). The CDR3 runs 14 residues. CDR3 region: CASSYRVGNTEAFF. The CDR3 DNA reads TGTGCCAGCAGTTACAGGGTCGGGAACACTGAAGCTTTCTTT.

This clonotype was seen a few times. CDR3 loop: CASSPGLADTQYF. The CDR3 coding sequence is TGCGCCAGCAGCCCGGGACTAGCAGATACGCAGTATTTT. The V and J genes are TRBV5-1 and TRBJ2-3; 8 bases align to TRBD2. Germline V gives CDR1 SGHRS, CDR2 YFSETQ. V lost 4 bases to trimming and J lost 4 bases; unmatched junction nucleotides: 2. The CDR3 consists of 13 residues. Full variable domain (outside the CDR3, taken from reference TRBV5-1 and TRBJ2-3): KAGVTQTPRYLIKTRGQQVTLSCSPISGHRSVSWYQQTPGQGLQFLFEYFSETQRNKGNFPGRFSGRQFSNSRSEMNVSTLELGDSALYLCASSPGLADTQYFGPGTRLTVL.

A few counts support this clonotype. V usage is TRBV18 and J usage is TRBJ1-6, with D maybe TRBD1 (6 bases). Trimming stripped 2 bases from V and 10 bases from J, with 18 bases between. The CDR3 contains 16 residues. From germline, CDR1 is KGHSH and CDR2 LQKENI. The CDR3 here is CASSPGAGRGGSPLHF. The DNA of the CDR3 is TGTGCCAGCTCACCAGGGGCAGGGAGAGGGGGATCACCCCTCCACTTT.

A word on this clonotype: Relative to the germline gene, one junction end is altered; a read error may explain this. The rearrangement uses TRBV11-1 and TRBJ2-2; 7 nucleotides align to TRBD2. Looked up from germline, CDR1 is SGHAT and CDR2 is FQDESV (reference sequence). This CDR3 has 16 residues. The CDR3 sequence is CASTLGLGGGVGELFF. DNA for the CDR3: TGTGCCAGCACCTTAGGACTAGGTGGAGGTGTCGGGGAGCTGTTTTTT.

The chain combines TRBV20-1 with TRBJ1-5; D is undetermined. Germline V gene sequence: CDR1 DFQATT, CDR2 SNEGSKA (reference sequence). The CDR3 has 14 residues. The ends were cut back, 5 bases at V and 0 bases at J, with 11 bases in the middle. The DNA for the CDR3 is TGCAGTGCTGCAGGAAGCTATAGCAATCAGCCCCAGCATTTT. The encoded protein is CSAAGSYSNQPQHF.

The chain carries TRBV29-1 and TRBJ1-1; D is uncertain. Germline V gives CDR1 SQVTM, CDR2 ANQGSEA. CDR3 length: 13 amino acids. V was cut by 1 base and J by 2 bases, with 8 bases left in between. The CDR3 DNA reads TGCAGCGTTGAAGCGGCTATCAACACTGAAGCTTTCTTT. This gives the protein CSVEAAINTEAFF. Complete variable domain (other parts from reference TRBV29-1 and TRBJ1-1): SAVISQKPSRDICQRGTSLTIQCQVDSQVTMMFWYRQQPGQSLTLIATANQGSEATYESGFVIDKFPISRPNLTFSTLTVSNMSPEDSSIYLCSVEAAINTEAFFGQGTRLTVV.

This clonotype was counted a few times. The CDR3 DNA follows: TGTGCCAGCAGACTAGCGGTGAATTTCAATGAGCAGTTCTTC. Amino acid sequence: CASRLAVNFNEQFF. The rearrangement uses TRBV27 and TRBJ2-1, with 8 nucleotides matching TRBD2. CDR1 and CDR2 from the germline V gene are MNHEY and SMNVEV (reference sequence). With 6 bases clipped from V and 6 bases from J, the junction kept 7 bases outside the gene matches. The CDR3 totals 14 residues.

The genes are TRBV6-2 or TRBV6-3 and TRBJ2-7; D perhaps matches TRBD2 (5 bases). Germline V gene lookup returns CDR1 MNHEY and CDR2 SVGEGT. The CDR3 sequence is 14 residues long. V was clipped by 2 bases and J by 3 bases, with 11 bases between them. The CDR3 spells CASSYDGNNYEQYF. The CDR3 nucleotides read TGTGCCAGCAGTTACGACGGGAACAACTACGAGCAGTACTTC.

The chain combines TRBV7-6 with TRBJ2-5; D unresolved. Germline V lookup: CDR1 SGHVS, CDR2 FNYEAQ. This CDR3 contains 11 residues. V lost 6 bases and J lost 7, with 9 bases in between. For the CDR3, the DNA is TGTGCCAGCAGACAAGGAGTGACCCAGTACTTC. Its translation: CASRQGVTQYF.

The CDR3 sequence: CAIRPGTGMNTEAFF. The CDR3 DNA is TGTGCCATCAGACCGGGGACAGGGATGAACACTGAAGCTTTCTTT. V gene TRBV10-3 combines with J gene TRBJ1-1; 9 bases align to TRBD1. V gave up 6 bases and J gave up 0 bases; unmatched junction bases: 5. This CDR3 contains 15 residues. CDR1 is ENHRY and CDR2 is SYGVKD in the germline V gene.

The sample holds a few counts of this clonotype. The V gene is TRBV4-2, the J gene TRBJ2-5, with a possible D match to TRBD2 (6 bases). The CDR3 spans 14 residues. Germline CDR1 reads LGHNA; CDR2 reads YNFKEQ. Trimming removed 1 base at V and 2 bases at J, with 8 bases between. This CDR3 is CASSQGLGQETQYF. CDR3 nucleotide sequence: TGTGCCAGCAGCCAAGGACTAGGACAAGAGACCCAGTACTTC.

The CDR3 here is CASSLTSGGRYEQYV. The CDR3 region has the DNA TGTGCCAGCAGCCTGACTAGCGGGGGCCGCTACGAGCAGTACGTC. The chain combines TRBV27 with TRBJ2-7; TRBD2 aligns across 12 bases. Germline CDR1 is MNHEY and CDR2 is SMNVEV (reference sequence). The CDR3 has 15 amino acids. The junction had 6 bases not matched to a gene; V was cut back by 6 bases and J by 3 bases.

This clonotype showed up just a few times. V is TRBV15 and J is TRBJ1-2; D gene ambiguous. Germline CDR1 reads LNHNV; CDR2 reads YYDKDF (reference sequence). This CDR3 is built from 12 residues. Between the trimmed V and J ends, which lost 8 bases and 5 bases, there was a span of 12 bases. CDR3 loop: CATSDGSYGYTF. The CDR3 DNA sequence: TGTGCCACCTCGGACGGGTCGTATGGCTACACCTTC.